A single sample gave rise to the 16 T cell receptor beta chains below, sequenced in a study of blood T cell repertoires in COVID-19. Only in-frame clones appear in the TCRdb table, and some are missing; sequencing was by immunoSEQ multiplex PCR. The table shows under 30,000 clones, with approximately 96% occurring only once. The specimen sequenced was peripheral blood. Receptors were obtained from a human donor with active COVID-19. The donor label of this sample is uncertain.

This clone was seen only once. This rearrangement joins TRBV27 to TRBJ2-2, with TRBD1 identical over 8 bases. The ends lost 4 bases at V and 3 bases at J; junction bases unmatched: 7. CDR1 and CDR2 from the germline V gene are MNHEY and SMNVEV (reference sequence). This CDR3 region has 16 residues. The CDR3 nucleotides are TGTGCCAGCAGTTCCCCGGACAGGGTGGACACCGGGGAGCTGTTTTTT. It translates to CASSSPDRVDTGELFF.

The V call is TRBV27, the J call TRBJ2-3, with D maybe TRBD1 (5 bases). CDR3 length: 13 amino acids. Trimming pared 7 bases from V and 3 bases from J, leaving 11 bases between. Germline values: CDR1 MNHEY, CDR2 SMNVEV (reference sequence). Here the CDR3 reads CASNRGGTDTQYF. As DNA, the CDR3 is TGTGCCAGCAATAGGGGTGGAACAGATACGCAGTATTTT.

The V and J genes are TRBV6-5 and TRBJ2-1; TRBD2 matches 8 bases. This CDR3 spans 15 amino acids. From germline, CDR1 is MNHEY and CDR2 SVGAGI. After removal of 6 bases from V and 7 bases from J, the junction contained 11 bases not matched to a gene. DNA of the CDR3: TGTGCCAGCAGATCGACTAGCGCACCCCATAATGAGCAGTTCTTC. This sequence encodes CASRSTSAPHNEQFF.

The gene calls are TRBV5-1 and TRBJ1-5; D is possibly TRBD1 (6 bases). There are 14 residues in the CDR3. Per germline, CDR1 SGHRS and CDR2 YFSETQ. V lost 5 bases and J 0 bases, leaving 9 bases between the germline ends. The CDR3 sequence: CASRQGTSNQPQHF. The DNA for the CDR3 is TGCGCCAGCAGACAGGGTACTAGCAATCAGCCCCAGCATTTT.

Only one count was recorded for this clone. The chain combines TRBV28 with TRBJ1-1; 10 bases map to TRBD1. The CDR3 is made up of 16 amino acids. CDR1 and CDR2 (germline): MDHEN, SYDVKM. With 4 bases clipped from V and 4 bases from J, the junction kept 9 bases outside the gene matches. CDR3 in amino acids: CASSSPGTGVGTEAFF. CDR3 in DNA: TGTGCCAGCAGTTCCCCCGGGACAGGGGTAGGCACTGAAGCTTTCTTT.

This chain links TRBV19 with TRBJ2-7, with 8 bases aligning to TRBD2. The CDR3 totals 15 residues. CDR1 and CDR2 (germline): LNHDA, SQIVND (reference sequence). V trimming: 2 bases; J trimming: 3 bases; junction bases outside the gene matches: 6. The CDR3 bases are TGTGCCAGTAGTATAAGGGCGGGAGGCAACTACGAGCAGTACTTC. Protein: CASSIRAGGNYEQYF.

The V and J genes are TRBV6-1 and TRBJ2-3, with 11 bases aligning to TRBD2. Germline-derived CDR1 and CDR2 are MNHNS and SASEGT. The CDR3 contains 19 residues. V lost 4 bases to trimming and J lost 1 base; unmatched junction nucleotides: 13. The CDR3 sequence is CASSVSSGRPSGGTDTQYF. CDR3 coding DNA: TGTGCCAGCAGTGTGTCTAGCGGGAGGCCAAGCGGTGGCACAGATACGCAGTATTTT.

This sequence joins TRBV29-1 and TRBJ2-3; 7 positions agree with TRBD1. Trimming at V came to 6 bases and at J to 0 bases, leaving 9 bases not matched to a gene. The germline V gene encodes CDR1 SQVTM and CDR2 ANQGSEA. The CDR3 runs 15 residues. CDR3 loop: CSVERQGTSTDTQYF. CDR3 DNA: TGCAGCGTGGAAAGACAGGGAACTAGCACAGATACGCAGTATTTT.

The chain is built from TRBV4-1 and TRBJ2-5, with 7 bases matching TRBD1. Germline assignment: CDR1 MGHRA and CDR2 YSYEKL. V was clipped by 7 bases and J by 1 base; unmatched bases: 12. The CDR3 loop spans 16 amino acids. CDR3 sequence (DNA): TGCGCCAGCACCCTGAGTGCGGACAGGCGCCAAGAGACCCAGTACTTC. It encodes CASTLSADRRQETQYF.

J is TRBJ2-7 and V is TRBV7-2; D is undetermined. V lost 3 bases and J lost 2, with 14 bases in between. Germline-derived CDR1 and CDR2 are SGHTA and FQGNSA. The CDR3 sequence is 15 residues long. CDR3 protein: CASSFPTFWAYEQYF. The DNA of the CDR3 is TGTGCCAGCAGCTTCCCGACATTTTGGGCCTACGAGCAGTACTTC.

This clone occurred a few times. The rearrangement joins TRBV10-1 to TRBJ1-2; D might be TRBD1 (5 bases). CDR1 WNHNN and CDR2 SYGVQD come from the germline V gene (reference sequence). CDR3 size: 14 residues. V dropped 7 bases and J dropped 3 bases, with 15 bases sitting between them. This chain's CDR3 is CASTPGHGYYGYTF. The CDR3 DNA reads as TGCGCCAGCACCCCAGGGCACGGATACTATGGCTACACCTTC.

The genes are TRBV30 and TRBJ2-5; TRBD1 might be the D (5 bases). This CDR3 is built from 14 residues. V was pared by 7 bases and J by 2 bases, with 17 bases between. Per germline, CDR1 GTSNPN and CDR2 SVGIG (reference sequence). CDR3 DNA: TGTGCCTACCAGACAGAGCTGCCACAAGAGACCCAGTACTTC. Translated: CAYQTELPQETQYF.

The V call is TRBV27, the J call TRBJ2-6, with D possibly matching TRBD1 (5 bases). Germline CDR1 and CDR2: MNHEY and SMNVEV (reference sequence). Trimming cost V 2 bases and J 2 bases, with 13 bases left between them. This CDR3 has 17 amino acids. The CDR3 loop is CASSLRTRQAGANVLTF. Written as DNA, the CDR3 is TGTGCCAGCAGTTTACGGACAAGGCAGGCTGGGGCCAACGTCCTGACTTTC.

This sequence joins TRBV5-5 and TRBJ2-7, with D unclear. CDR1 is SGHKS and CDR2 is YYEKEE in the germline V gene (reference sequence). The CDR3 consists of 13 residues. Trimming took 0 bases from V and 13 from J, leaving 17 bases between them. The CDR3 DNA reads TGTGCCAGCAGCTTGGAGGAGTGGATGTCGAGTTACTTC. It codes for CASSLEEWMSSYF.

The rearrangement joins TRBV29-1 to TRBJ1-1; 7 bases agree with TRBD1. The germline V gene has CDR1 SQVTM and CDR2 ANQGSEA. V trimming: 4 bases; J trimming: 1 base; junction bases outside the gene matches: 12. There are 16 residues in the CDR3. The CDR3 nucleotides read TGCAGCGTTGGGACAGGTCTTCTGGGGGGGAACACTGAAGCTTTCTTT. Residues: CSVGTGLLGGNTEAFF.

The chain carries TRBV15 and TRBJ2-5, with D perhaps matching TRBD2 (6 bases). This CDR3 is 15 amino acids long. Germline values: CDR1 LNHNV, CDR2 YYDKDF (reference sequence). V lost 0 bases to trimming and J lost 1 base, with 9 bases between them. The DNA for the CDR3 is TGTGCCACCAGCAGAGATTCGCGGGGCCAAGAGACCCAGTACTTC. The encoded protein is CATSRDSRGQETQYF.